This T cell receptor beta chain was retrieved from a study of Ad26.COV2.S vaccination and SARS-CoV-2 variants. Study summary: Donor was one of the participants in the Ad26.COV2.S arm of the COV1001 trial. General observations from the study: Post-vaccination spike-specific CD8+ and CD4+ T cell responses reportedly had substantial breadth. Non-spike TCR breadth did not differ much between vaccine and placebo recipients.

The germline gives CDR1 LNHNV, CDR2 YYDKDF (reference sequence). V lost 1 base and J lost 10; bases outside the gene matches: 9. The CDR3 runs 16 residues. Some clones are missing from TCRdb's copy, which holds only in-frame ones; the method was immunoSEQ multiplex PCR. The repertoire consists of 350,000 to 450,000 clones, with 87% occurring once and the leading ten covering roughly 3.1%. Comment on this clone: What it recognizes is unknown.

Treatment meaning: some 20 received Ad26.COV2.S at low or high dose, single or two shots; five or six received placebo; per-sample allocation not given. Specimen acquisition occurred on day 63 following the initial vaccine or placebo injection. In Boston, the donor was an adult between 18-55 years of age. The sequenced sample was peripheral blood, obtained in a trial of Ad26.COV2.S vaccine versus placebo. The chain links TRBV15 to TRBJ1-5; TRBD1 agrees at 11 bases. This receptor was taken from a person aged 18-60 years who received the Ad26.COV2.S COVID-19 vaccine or a placebo. CDR3 nucleotide sequence: TGTGCCACCAGCAGAGCCCCTGGGACAGGGGGTGGTCCCCAGCATTTT. Translation gives CATSRAPGTGGGPQHF.